A selection of T cell receptor beta chains follows, all from one sample in a study of blood T cell repertoires in COVID-19. Produced via immunoSEQ multiplex PCR; TCRdb's table is partial and in-frame only. Found here are roughly 250,000 clones, around 87% of them singletons; the top ten hold 3.3%. The sequenced sample was PBMCs or T cells enriched from blood (not recorded which). The origin of the receptors is a woman aged 40 to 55 with acute COVID-19. Both conserved end residues are part of each CDR3. Each record gives: V gene, clone size, D gene, J gene, CDR3 DNA, CDR3 protein. A D gene is named only where the DNA matches it firmly. Where a row states a size, it is once, few, many or the class of an expanded clone; other rows omit it.

v_call: TRBV11-3; clone_size: -; d_call: TRBD1; j_call: TRBJ1-1; cdr3_nt: TGTGCCAGCAGAATAGTGAGGGGGCCGGTCAACACTGAAGCTTTCTTT; cdr3_aa: CASRIVRGPVNTEAFF
v_call: TRBV5-4; clone_size: once; d_call: TRBD2; j_call: TRBJ2-7; cdr3_nt: TGTGCCAGCAGCTCTCAAGCGGGAGAAGGCTACGAGCAGTACTTC; cdr3_aa: CASSSQAGEGYEQYF
v_call: TRBV7-9; clone_size: -; d_call: -; j_call: TRBJ2-7; cdr3_nt: TGTGCCAGCGGGGCTACACCTAGCTACGAGCAGTACTTC; cdr3_aa: CASGATPSYEQYF
v_call: TRBV20-1; clone_size: once; d_call: -; j_call: TRBJ2-5; cdr3_nt: TGCAGTGCTAGTCCGGGGCAAGAGACCCAGTACTTC; cdr3_aa: CSASPGQETQYF
v_call: TRBV5-8; clone_size: -; d_call: TRBD2; j_call: TRBJ2-3; cdr3_nt: TGTGCCAGCAGCTTGCTAGCGGAGGGAGCTACGCAGTATTTT; cdr3_aa: CASSLLAEGATQYF
v_call: TRBV29-1; clone_size: -; d_call: TRBD1; j_call: TRBJ1-2; cdr3_nt: TGCAGCGCATCCGGGACAGGGGATTTCGACGGCTACACCTTC; cdr3_aa: CSASGTGDFDGYTF
v_call: TRBV5-1; clone_size: -; d_call: -; j_call: TRBJ1-2; cdr3_nt: TGCGCCAGCAGCTTGGATGGGGAGAGAGGCTACACCTTC; cdr3_aa: CASSLDGERGYTF
v_call: TRBV19; clone_size: -; d_call: -; j_call: TRBJ2-1; cdr3_nt: TGTGCCAGTAGTTCACGAGGTACCGGGACACGAGACAATGAGCAGTTCTTC; cdr3_aa: CASSSRGTGTRDNEQFF
v_call: TRBV3-1/TRBV3-2; clone_size: -; d_call: -; j_call: TRBJ2-3; cdr3_nt: TGTGCCAGCAGCCCAAAAGGGGAGGATCCAGATACGCAGTATTTT; cdr3_aa: CASSPKGEDPDTQYF
v_call: TRBV3-1/TRBV3-2; clone_size: -; d_call: -; j_call: TRBJ2-1; cdr3_nt: TGTGCCAGCAGCCGTGCCCTAGGCGATGAGCAGTTCTTC; cdr3_aa: CASSRALGDEQFF
v_call: TRBV11-2; clone_size: -; d_call: TRBD1; j_call: TRBJ1-5; cdr3_nt: TGTGCCAGCAGCTGGGGACAGAGCAGCAATCAGCCCCAGCATTTT; cdr3_aa: CASSWGQSSNQPQHF
v_call: TRBV6-5; clone_size: -; d_call: -; j_call: TRBJ2-2; cdr3_nt: TGTGCCAGCAGCCTCACAGGGACCGGGGAGCTGTTTTTT; cdr3_aa: CASSLTGTGELFF
v_call: TRBV6-5; clone_size: -; d_call: -; j_call: TRBJ1-1; cdr3_nt: TGTGCCAGCAGACTAATCCAGGGGAACACTGAAGCTTTCTTT; cdr3_aa: CASRLIQGNTEAFF
v_call: TRBV9; clone_size: -; d_call: -; j_call: TRBJ1-1; cdr3_nt: TGTGCCAGCAGCGTAGCGGGGTTCACTGAAGCTTTCTTT; cdr3_aa: CASSVAGFTEAFF
v_call: TRBV3-1/TRBV3-2; clone_size: -; d_call: TRBD1; j_call: TRBJ1-4; cdr3_nt: TGTGCCAGCAGCCAAGCAGGGGGGAATGAAAAACTGTTTTTT; cdr3_aa: CASSQAGGNEKLFF
v_call: TRBV7-9; clone_size: -; d_call: TRBD1; j_call: TRBJ2-6; cdr3_nt: TGTGCCAGCGATACAGGGGACGTCAGAAGCTCTGGGGCCAACGTCCTGACTTTC; cdr3_aa: CASDTGDVRSSGANVLTF
v_call: TRBV7-6; clone_size: -; d_call: TRBD2; j_call: TRBJ2-1; cdr3_nt: TGTGCCAGCAGTCCAGTGGGGAGCGGGAGGCGATACAATGAGCAGTTCTTC; cdr3_aa: CASSPVGSGRRYNEQFF
v_call: TRBV9; clone_size: -; d_call: -; j_call: TRBJ2-1; cdr3_nt: TGTGCCAGCAGCGTATCGGCGGGAAGCTCCTACAATGAGCAGTTCTTC; cdr3_aa: CASSVSAGSSYNEQFF
v_call: TRBV6-2/TRBV6-3; clone_size: -; d_call: -; j_call: TRBJ2-3; cdr3_nt: TGTGCCAGCAGTTACGTCGCGGGAAGCACAGATACGCAGTATTTT; cdr3_aa: CASSYVAGSTDTQYF
v_call: TRBV27; clone_size: -; d_call: TRBD1; j_call: TRBJ1-6; cdr3_nt: TGTGCCAGCAGGATACAGGGGGCGCGCAATTCACCCCTCCACTTT; cdr3_aa: CASRIQGARNSPLHF
v_call: TRBV11-2; clone_size: -; d_call: -; j_call: TRBJ2-1; cdr3_nt: TGTGCCAGCAGATTACTAGCCTCAGAGCAGTTCTTC; cdr3_aa: CASRLLASEQFF
v_call: TRBV6-4; clone_size: -; d_call: -; j_call: TRBJ2-1; cdr3_nt: TGTGCCAGCAGGACGGGGAATGAGCAGTTCTTC; cdr3_aa: CASRTGNEQFF
v_call: TRBV7-2; clone_size: -; d_call: TRBD2; j_call: TRBJ2-1; cdr3_nt: TGTGCCAGCAGCTTAACTAGCGGGAGGGCCTTGGATGAGCAGTTCTTC; cdr3_aa: CASSLTSGRALDEQFF
v_call: TRBV18; clone_size: -; d_call: -; j_call: TRBJ1-5; cdr3_nt: TGTGCCAGCTCACCAGGGGTCGGGGGGAATCAGCCCCAGCATTTT; cdr3_aa: CASSPGVGGNQPQHF
v_call: TRBV11-3; clone_size: -; d_call: -; j_call: TRBJ2-2; cdr3_nt: TGTGCCAGCATGAATCTGGGCTTGGACACCGGGGAGCTGTTTTTT; cdr3_aa: CASMNLGLDTGELFF
v_call: TRBV7-8; clone_size: -; d_call: TRBD2; j_call: TRBJ2-1; cdr3_nt: TGTGCCAGCAGCAAAGCCGGACTAGCGGGAGCTTTGTTCTTC; cdr3_aa: CASSKAGLAGALFF
v_call: TRBV29-1; clone_size: -; d_call: -; j_call: TRBJ2-5; cdr3_nt: TGCAGCGTTGTAGACTTCCAAGAGACCCAGTACTTC; cdr3_aa: CSVVDFQETQYF
v_call: TRBV15; clone_size: -; d_call: TRBD1; j_call: TRBJ1-6; cdr3_nt: TGTGCCACCACCATCGACAGGGGGCAAAATTCACCCCTCCACTTT; cdr3_aa: CATTIDRGQNSPLHF
v_call: TRBV15; clone_size: -; d_call: -; j_call: TRBJ1-1; cdr3_nt: TGTGCCACCAGCAGAGCAGGGGCTAAAACTGAAGCTTTCTTT; cdr3_aa: CATSRAGAKTEAFF
v_call: TRBV5-8; clone_size: -; d_call: TRBD1; j_call: TRBJ2-7; cdr3_nt: TGTGCCAGCAGCTTTTACAGGGGTTTCTACGAGCAGTACTTC; cdr3_aa: CASSFYRGFYEQYF
v_call: TRBV4-1; clone_size: once; d_call: TRBD2; j_call: TRBJ2-5; cdr3_nt: TGCGCCAGCAGCCAATCTGTTTCCAGCGGGAGGCCAGAGACCCAGTACTTC; cdr3_aa: CASSQSVSSGRPETQYF
v_call: TRBV3-1/TRBV3-2; clone_size: -; d_call: TRBD1; j_call: TRBJ2-5; cdr3_nt: TGTGCCAGCAGCCAAGAAGGTCGGGCACAGGGGTTTGTTGGAGAGACCCAGTACTTC; cdr3_aa: CASSQEGRAQGFVGETQYF
v_call: TRBV24-1; clone_size: -; d_call: TRBD2; j_call: TRBJ2-1; cdr3_nt: TGTGCCACCAGTGCGATACAGACTAGCGGGACGAACAATGAGCAGTTCTTC; cdr3_aa: CATSAIQTSGTNNEQFF
v_call: TRBV4-1; clone_size: -; d_call: TRBD2; j_call: TRBJ2-1; cdr3_nt: TGCGCCAGCAGCCAATCCGGGACTAGCGGGAGGGCTTTGGGTGAGCAGTTCTTC; cdr3_aa: CASSQSGTSGRALGEQFF
v_call: TRBV6-5; clone_size: -; d_call: TRBD1; j_call: TRBJ2-2; cdr3_nt: TGTGCCAGCAGTTACTCGAGACAGGGTGGCGGGGAGCTGTTTTTT; cdr3_aa: CASSYSRQGGGELFF
v_call: TRBV2; clone_size: -; d_call: -; j_call: TRBJ1-1; cdr3_nt: TGTGCCAGCAGTGTCATGAACACTGAAGCTTTCTTT; cdr3_aa: CASSVMNTEAFF
v_call: TRBV6-5; clone_size: -; d_call: -; j_call: TRBJ1-5; cdr3_nt: TGTGCCAGCAGAGTAGTCGGTAGTCAGCCCCAGCATTTT; cdr3_aa: CASRVVGSQPQHF
v_call: TRBV14; clone_size: -; d_call: TRBD1; j_call: TRBJ1-4; cdr3_nt: TGTGCCAGCAGTAAGGACAGGCCTAATGAAAAACTGTTTTTT; cdr3_aa: CASSKDRPNEKLFF
v_call: TRBV18; clone_size: -; d_call: -; j_call: TRBJ1-6; cdr3_nt: TGTGCCAGCTCAACTGGGACATCATATAATTCACCCCTCCACTTT; cdr3_aa: CASSTGTSYNSPLHF
v_call: TRBV27; clone_size: -; d_call: -; j_call: TRBJ2-7; cdr3_nt: TGTGCCAGCAGTTTTAGGACACCGTACGAGCAGTACTTC; cdr3_aa: CASSFRTPYEQYF
v_call: TRBV24-1; clone_size: -; d_call: -; j_call: TRBJ1-3; cdr3_nt: TGTGCCACCAGTGACAGTGTCTCTGGAAACACCATATATTTT; cdr3_aa: CATSDSVSGNTIYF
v_call: TRBV18; clone_size: -; d_call: TRBD2; j_call: TRBJ2-5; cdr3_nt: TGTGCCAGCTCACCGACTAGCGGGGGAGAGGACCAGTACTTC; cdr3_aa: CASSPTSGGEDQYF
v_call: TRBV7-8; clone_size: -; d_call: -; j_call: TRBJ2-7; cdr3_nt: TGTGCCAGCAGCTTATCTCTGGGGGAGGCCTCCTACGAGCAGTACTTC; cdr3_aa: CASSLSLGEASYEQYF